Listed below are T cell receptor beta chains from one sample, sequenced in a study of T cells after yellow fever vaccination. TCRdb re-analysed the 5' RACE reads in MiXCR, keeping a single row per CDR3 protein. The sample lists 450,000 to 600,000 distinct CDR3 sequences; approximately 12% were seen once. Sequenced material: PBMCs, taken on the day of the yellow fever booster vaccination. Receptor source: a man aged 25-45 years who received the YFV17D yellow fever vaccine. CDR3s include the opening cysteine and the closing phenylalanine or tryptophan. The D gene is left open where the match is weak. Where a row states a size, it is once, few, many or the class of an expanded clone; other rows omit it.

v_call	d_call	j_call	clone_size	cdr3_aa	cdr3_nt
TRBV20-1	-	TRBJ1-1	many	CSAAVGGNTEAFF	TGCAGTGCAGCGGTAGGAGGGAACACTGAAGCTTTCTTT
TRBV15	TRBD1	TRBJ2-2	many	CATSRQGVNTGELFF	TGTGCCACCAGCAGACAGGGGGTTAACACCGGGGAGCTGTTTTTT
TRBV6-1	TRBD2	TRBJ2-5	-	CASKTGGTSGRETQYF	TGTGCCAGCAAAACTGGCGGGACTAGCGGGAGAGAGACCCAGTACTTC
TRBV5-1	TRBD1	TRBJ2-4	-	CASSLDGQGSNIQYF	TGCGCCAGCAGCTTGGATGGACAGGGGTCGAACATTCAGTACTTC
TRBV27	-	TRBJ2-1	-	CASSLSSVTPRNNEQFF	TGTGCCAGCAGTTTATCGAGTGTGACTCCTAGGAACAATGAGCAGTTCTTC
TRBV20-1	-	TRBJ2-7	few	CSARGPGTNYEQYF	TGCAGTGCGAGAGGTCCAGGGACAAACTACGAGCAGTACTTC
TRBV5-1	TRBD2	TRBJ2-7	-	CASSLTRTSGSYSSSYEQYF	TGCGCCAGCAGCTTGACCAGGACTAGCGGGAGCTATTCCAGCTCCTACGAGCAGTACTTC
TRBV5-1	-	TRBJ2-7	-	CASSFKGISYEQYF	TGCGCCAGCAGCTTTAAGGGGATCTCCTACGAGCAGTACTTC
TRBV7-8	-	TRBJ1-3	many	CASSHKGSGNTIYF	TGTGCCAGCAGTCACAAGGGCTCTGGAAACACCATATATTTT
TRBV5-1	-	TRBJ2-7	many	CASSLLAGEAYEQYF	TGCGCCAGCAGCTTGTTGGCAGGGGAAGCCTACGAGCAGTACTTC
TRBV5-6	TRBD1	TRBJ1-1	few	CASSSTRDRAFSAFF	TGTGCCAGCAGCTCTACCCGGGACAGGGCTTTTTCGGCTTTCTTT
TRBV5-1	-	TRBJ2-7	few	CASSLIGGGSYEQYF	TGCGCCAGCAGCTTGATAGGGGGGGGATCCTACGAGCAGTACTTC
TRBV6-1	-	TRBJ2-2	-	CASTNRVGTGELFF	TGTGCCAGCACAAACAGGGTCGGCACCGGGGAGCTGTTTTTT
TRBV5-4	-	TRBJ2-2	-	CASSSAPTSGELFF	TGTGCCAGCAGCTCGGCCCCTACTAGCGGGGAGCTGTTTTTT